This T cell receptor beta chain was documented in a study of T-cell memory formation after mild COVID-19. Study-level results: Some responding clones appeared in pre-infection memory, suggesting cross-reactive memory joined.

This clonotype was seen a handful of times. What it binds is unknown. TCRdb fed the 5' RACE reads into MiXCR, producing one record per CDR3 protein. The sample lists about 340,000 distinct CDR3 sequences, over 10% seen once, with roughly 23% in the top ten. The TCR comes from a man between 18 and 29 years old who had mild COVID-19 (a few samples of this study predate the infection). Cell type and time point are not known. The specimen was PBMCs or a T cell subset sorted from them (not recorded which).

As DNA, the CDR3 is TGTGCCAGCAGCGCCCTTCAGGGGACAGGGTCCGCAGATACGCAGTATTTT. Translating it yields CASSALQGTGSADTQYF. This chain connects TRBV9 to TRBJ2-3, with 9 nucleotides matching TRBD1. The junction had 12 bases not matched to a gene; V was cut back by 3 bases and J by 4 bases. Germline V gene data show CDR1 as SGDLS and CDR2 as YYNGEE. The CDR3 extends over 17 amino acids.